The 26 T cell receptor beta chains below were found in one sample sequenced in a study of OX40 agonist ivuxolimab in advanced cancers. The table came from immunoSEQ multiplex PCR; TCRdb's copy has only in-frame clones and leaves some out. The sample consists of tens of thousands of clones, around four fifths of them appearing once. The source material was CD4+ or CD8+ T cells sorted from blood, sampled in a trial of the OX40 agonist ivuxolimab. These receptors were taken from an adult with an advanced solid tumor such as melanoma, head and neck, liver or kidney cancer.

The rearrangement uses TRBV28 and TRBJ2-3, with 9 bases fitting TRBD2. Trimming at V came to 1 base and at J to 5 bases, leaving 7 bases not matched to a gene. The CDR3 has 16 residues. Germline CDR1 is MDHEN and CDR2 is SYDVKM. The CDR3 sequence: CASSLSGGGARDTQYF. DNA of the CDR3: TGTGCCAGCAGTTTATCGGGCGGGGGGGCGAGAGATACGCAGTATTTT.

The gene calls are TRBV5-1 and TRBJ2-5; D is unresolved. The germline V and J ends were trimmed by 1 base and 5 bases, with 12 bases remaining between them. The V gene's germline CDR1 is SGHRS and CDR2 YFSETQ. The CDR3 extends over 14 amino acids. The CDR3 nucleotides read TGCGCCAGCAGCTTGTCTCTAAGTGGGGAGACCCAGTACTTC. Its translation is CASSLSLSGETQYF.

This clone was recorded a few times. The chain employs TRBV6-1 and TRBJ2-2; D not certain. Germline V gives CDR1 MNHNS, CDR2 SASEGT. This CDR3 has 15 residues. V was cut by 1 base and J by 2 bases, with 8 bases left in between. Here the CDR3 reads CASSEGLLNTGELFF. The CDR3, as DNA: TGTGCCAGCAGTGAAGGACTTCTTAACACCGGGGAGCTGTTTTTT.

The CDR3 DNA is TGTGCCAGCTCACAAGGACAGGGGGCGTACACTGAAGCTTTCTTT. Translation gives CASSQGQGAYTEAFF. The chain uses TRBV18 and TRBJ1-1, with 11 bases identical to TRBD1. The V gene end was trimmed by 4 bases and the J gene end by 3 bases; junction bases not matched to a gene: 4. CDR1 and CDR2 (germline): KGHSH, LQKENI. This CDR3 contains 15 residues. The full variable domain, with the rest looked up from reference TRBV18 and TRBJ1-1, is NAGVMQNPRHLVRRRGQEARLRCSPMKGHSHVYWYRQLPEEGLKFMVYLQKENIIDESGMPKERFSAEFPKEGPSILRIQQVVRGDSAAYFCASSQGQGAYTEAFFGQGTRLTVV.

CDR3 nucleotides: TGTGCCAGCCGTAGGGAGGGGGAAACCTACGAGCAGTACTTC. This translates into CASRREGETYEQYF. The rearrangement joins TRBV6-9 to TRBJ2-7, with D possibly being TRBD2 (7 bases). The ends were cut back, 8 bases at V and 2 bases at J, with 16 bases in the middle. Germline V lookup: CDR1 MNHGY, CDR2 SVAAGI. CDR3 size: 14 residues.

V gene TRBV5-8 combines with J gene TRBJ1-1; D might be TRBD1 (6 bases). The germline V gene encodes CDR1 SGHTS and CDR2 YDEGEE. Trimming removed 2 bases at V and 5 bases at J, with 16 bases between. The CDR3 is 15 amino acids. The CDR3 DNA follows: TGTGCCAGCAGCTTTCCGACAGGCCTGGAGACTGAAGCTTTCTTT. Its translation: CASSFPTGLETEAFF.

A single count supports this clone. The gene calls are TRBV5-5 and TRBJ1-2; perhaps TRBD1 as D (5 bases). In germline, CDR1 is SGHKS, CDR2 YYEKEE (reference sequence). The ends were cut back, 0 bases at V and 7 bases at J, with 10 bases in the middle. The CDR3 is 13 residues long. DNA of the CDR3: TGTGCCAGCAGCTTGGGGGGCGGTTCTGGCTACACCTTC. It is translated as CASSLGGGSGYTF.

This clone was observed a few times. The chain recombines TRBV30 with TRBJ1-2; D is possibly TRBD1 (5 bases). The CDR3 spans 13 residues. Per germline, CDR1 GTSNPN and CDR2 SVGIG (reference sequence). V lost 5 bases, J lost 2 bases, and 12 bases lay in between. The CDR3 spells CAWVRGGNYGYTF. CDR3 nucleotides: TGTGCCTGGGTAAGGGGCGGCAACTATGGCTACACCTTC.

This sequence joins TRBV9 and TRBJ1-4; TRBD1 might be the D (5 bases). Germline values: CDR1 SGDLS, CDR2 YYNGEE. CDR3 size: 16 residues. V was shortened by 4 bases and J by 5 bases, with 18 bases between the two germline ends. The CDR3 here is CASSPGTPRGNEKLFF. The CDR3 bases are TGTGCCAGCAGCCCCGGGACCCCGAGGGGCAATGAAAAACTGTTTTTT.

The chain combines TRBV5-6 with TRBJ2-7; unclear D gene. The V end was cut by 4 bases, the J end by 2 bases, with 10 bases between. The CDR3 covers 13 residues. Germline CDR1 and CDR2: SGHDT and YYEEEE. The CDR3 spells CASSEGQPYEQYF. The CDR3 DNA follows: TGTGCCAGCAGCGAAGGTCAACCCTACGAGCAGTACTTC.

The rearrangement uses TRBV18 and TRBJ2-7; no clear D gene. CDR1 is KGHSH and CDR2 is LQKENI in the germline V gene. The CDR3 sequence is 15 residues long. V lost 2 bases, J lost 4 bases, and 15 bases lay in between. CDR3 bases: TGTGCCAGCTCACCAGACGGACCGCGGAAGTACGAGCAGTACTTC. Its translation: CASSPDGPRKYEQYF.

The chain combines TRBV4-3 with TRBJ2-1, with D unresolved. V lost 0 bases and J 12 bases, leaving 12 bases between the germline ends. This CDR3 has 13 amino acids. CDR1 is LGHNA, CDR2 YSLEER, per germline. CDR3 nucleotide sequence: TGCGCCAGCAGCCAAGAAATCAGAGCACGGCAGTTCTTC. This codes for CASSQEIRARQFF.

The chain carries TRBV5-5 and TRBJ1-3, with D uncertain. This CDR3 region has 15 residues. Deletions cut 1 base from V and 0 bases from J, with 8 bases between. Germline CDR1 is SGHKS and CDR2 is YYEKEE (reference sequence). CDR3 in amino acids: CASSLWVGSGNTIYF. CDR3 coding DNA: TGTGCCAGCAGCTTGTGGGTTGGCTCTGGAAACACCATATATTTT.

The CDR3 loop reads CASRTGTYEQYF. CDR3 nucleotide sequence: TGTGCCAGCAGGACGGGGACCTACGAGCAGTACTTC. This chain uses TRBV6-5 with TRBJ2-7; a possible D gene is TRBD2 (5 bases). Trimming pared 6 bases from V and 2 bases from J, leaving 8 bases between. Germline V gene sequence: CDR1 MNHEY, CDR2 SVGAGI. The CDR3 runs to 12 residues.

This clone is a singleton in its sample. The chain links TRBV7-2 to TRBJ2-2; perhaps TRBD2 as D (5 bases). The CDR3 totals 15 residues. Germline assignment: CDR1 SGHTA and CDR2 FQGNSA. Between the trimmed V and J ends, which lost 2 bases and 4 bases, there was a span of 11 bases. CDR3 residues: CASSLRGAPTGELFF. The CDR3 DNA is TGTGCCAGCAGCTTACGGGGAGCTCCCACCGGGGAGCTGTTTTTT.

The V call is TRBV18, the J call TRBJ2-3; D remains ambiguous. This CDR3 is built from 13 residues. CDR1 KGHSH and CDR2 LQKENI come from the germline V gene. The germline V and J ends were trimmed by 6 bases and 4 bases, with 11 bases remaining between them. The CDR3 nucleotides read TGTGCCAGCTCCCCCGGAACTTCAGATACGCAGTATTTT. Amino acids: CASSPGTSDTQYF.

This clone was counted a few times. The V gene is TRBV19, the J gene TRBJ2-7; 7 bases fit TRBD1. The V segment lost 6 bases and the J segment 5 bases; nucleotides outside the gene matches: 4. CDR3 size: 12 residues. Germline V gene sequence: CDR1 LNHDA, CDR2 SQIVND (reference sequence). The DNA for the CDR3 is TGTGCCAGTAGGAGGGGGCAGAACGAGCAGTACTTC. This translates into CASRRGQNEQYF.

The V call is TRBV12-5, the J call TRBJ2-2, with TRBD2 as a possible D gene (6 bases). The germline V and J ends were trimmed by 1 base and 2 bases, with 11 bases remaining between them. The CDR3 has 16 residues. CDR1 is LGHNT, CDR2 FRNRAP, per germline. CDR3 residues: CASGLGSSGNTGELFF. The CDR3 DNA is TGTGCTAGTGGTTTGGGTAGTAGCGGTAACACCGGGGAGCTGTTTTTT.

Written as DNA, the CDR3 is TGTGCCAGCAGGCTACAGGTGGACCAAGAGACCCAGTACTTC. Translating gives CASRLQVDQETQYF. The chain is built from TRBV6-5 and TRBJ2-5; TRBD1 might be the D (5 bases). Trimming took 6 bases from V and 0 from J, leaving 11 bases between them. Per germline, CDR1 MNHEY and CDR2 SVGAGI. The CDR3 covers 14 residues.

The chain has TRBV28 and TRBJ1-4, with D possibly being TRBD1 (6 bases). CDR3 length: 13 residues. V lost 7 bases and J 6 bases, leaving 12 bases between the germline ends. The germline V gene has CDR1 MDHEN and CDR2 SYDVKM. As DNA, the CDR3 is TGTGCCAGCATACGGCAGGGGTATGAAAAACTGTTTTTT. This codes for CASIRQGYEKLFF.

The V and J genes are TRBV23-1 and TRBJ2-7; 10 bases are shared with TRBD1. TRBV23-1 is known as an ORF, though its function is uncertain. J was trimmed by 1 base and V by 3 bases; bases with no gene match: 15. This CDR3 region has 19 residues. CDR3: CASSHTGTGVPSGSYEQYF. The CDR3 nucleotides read TGCGCCAGCAGTCACACCGGGACAGGGGTCCCTTCGGGGTCCTACGAGCAGTACTTC.

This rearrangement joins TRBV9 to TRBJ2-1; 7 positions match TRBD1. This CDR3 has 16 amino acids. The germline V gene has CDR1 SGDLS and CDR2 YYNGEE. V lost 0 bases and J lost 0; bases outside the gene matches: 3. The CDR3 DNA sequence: TGTGCCAGCAGCGTAGGTTGGGACAGCTCCTACAATGAGCAGTTCTTC. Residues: CASSVGWDSSYNEQFF.

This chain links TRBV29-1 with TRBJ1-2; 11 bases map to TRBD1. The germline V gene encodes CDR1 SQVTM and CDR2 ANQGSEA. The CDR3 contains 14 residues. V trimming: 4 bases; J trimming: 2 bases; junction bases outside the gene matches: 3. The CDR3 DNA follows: TGCAGCGTTGCCCGGGACAGGGGGAACTATGGCTACACCTTC. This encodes CSVARDRGNYGYTF.

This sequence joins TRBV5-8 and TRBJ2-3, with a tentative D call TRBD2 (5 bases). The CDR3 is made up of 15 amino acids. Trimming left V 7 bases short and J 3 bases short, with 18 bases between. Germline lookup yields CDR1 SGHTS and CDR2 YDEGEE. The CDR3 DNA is TGTGCCAGCCCTAGTGACATATCGGGGACAGATACGCAGTATTTT. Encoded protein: CASPSDISGTDTQYF.

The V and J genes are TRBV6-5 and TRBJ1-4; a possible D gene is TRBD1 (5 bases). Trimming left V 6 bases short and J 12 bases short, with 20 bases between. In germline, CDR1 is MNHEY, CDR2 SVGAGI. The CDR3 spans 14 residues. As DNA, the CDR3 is TGTGCCAGCAGAAAGACAGAGAGCATTGGGGAACTGTTTTTT. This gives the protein CASRKTESIGELFF.

The CDR3 nucleotides read TGCGCCAGCAGCTTGAGTAGCCAGGGGAACACTGAAGCTTTCTTT. This gives the protein CASSLSSQGNTEAFF. V gene TRBV5-1 combines with J gene TRBJ1-1, with a tentative D call TRBD1 (5 bases). The CDR3 is 15 amino acids. Germline CDR1 SGHRS, CDR2 YFSETQ. Deletions cut 1 base from V and 1 base from J, with 11 bases between.